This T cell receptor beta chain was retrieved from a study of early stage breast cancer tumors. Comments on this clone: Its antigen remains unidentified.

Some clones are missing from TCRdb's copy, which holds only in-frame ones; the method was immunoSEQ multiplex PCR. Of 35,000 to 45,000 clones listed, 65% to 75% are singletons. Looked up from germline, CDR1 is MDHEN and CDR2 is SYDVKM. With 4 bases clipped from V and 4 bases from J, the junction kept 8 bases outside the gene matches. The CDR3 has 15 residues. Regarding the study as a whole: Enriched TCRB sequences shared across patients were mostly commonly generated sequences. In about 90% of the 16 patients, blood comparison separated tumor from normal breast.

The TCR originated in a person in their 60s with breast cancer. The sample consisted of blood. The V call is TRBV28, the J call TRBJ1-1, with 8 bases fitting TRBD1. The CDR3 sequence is CASSSLTGAGTEAFF. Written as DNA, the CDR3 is TGTGCCAGCAGTTCCCTGACAGGGGCTGGCACTGAAGCTTTCTTT.